Listed below are T cell receptor beta chains from one sample, sequenced in a study of cytomegalovirus exposure and HLA in healthy donors. Libraries were prepared by immunoSEQ multiplex PCR; TCRdb keeps only in-frame clonotypes and omits some of them. The sample has some 95,000 clones; just under 80% are singletons. Sequencing input: PBMCs. These receptor sequences come from a woman aged 35 to 49 in good health and CMV-seropositive. Each CDR3 is given with its conserved first and last residue. The order of the fields is CDR3 protein, CDR3 DNA, CDR3 length, D gene, clone size, J gene, V gene. D genes are given only for firm matches. Part of the rows lack a size; the others show once, few, many or a class for expanded clones.

CDR3: CASSPWRDSPYNEQFF
DNA: TGTGCCAGCAGTCCTTGGCGGGACAGCCCCTACAATGAGCAGTTCTTC
length: 16
D: -
size: -
J: TRBJ2-1
V: TRBV27

CDR3: CASSKTSGTYEQYF
DNA: TGTGCCAGCAGTAAAACTAGCGGCACCTACGAGCAGTACTTC
length: 14
D: TRBD2
size: -
J: TRBJ2-7
V: TRBV2

CDR3: CASTSSGRYEQYF
DNA: TGTGCCAGCACTTCTAGCGGGAGGTACGAGCAGTACTTC
length: 13
D: TRBD2
size: -
J: TRBJ2-7
V: TRBV25-1

CDR3: CASSRTGQPNTEAFF
DNA: TGTGCCAGCAGTAGAACGGGACAGCCGAACACTGAAGCTTTCTTT
length: 15
D: TRBD1
size: once
J: TRBJ1-1
V: TRBV6-1

CDR3: CASSPPGTGSLYQETQYF
DNA: TGTGCCAGCTCACCCCCCGGGACAGGGAGTCTGTACCAAGAGACCCAGTACTTC
length: 18
D: TRBD1
size: -
J: TRBJ2-5
V: TRBV18

CDR3: CASSRRENTEAFF
DNA: TGTGCCAGCAGCAGACGGGAGAACACTGAAGCTTTCTTT
length: 13
D: -
size: -
J: TRBJ1-1
V: TRBV6-6

CDR3: CASSPLNRENTEAFF
DNA: TGTGCCAGCAGCCCCCTAAACAGGGAGAACACTGAAGCTTTCTTT
length: 15
D: -
size: -
J: TRBJ1-1
V: TRBV5-6

CDR3: CASSLGLAGVVYNEQFF
DNA: TGTGCCAGCAGCTTAGGACTAGCGGGAGTGGTCTACAATGAGCAGTTCTTC
length: 17
D: TRBD2
size: -
J: TRBJ2-1
V: TRBV11-2

CDR3: CASSKGTSGRTYEQYF
DNA: TGTGCCAGCAGCAAAGGCACTAGCGGGAGAACCTACGAGCAGTACTTC
length: 16
D: TRBD2
size: -
J: TRBJ2-7
V: TRBV7-9

CDR3: CAWTPSLKQDTEAFF
DNA: TGTGCCTGGACTCCGAGCCTCAAACAGGACACTGAAGCTTTCTTT
length: 15
D: -
size: once
J: TRBJ1-1
V: TRBV30

CDR3: CASGTGGRASNQPQHF
DNA: TGTGCTAGTGGTACAGGGGGTCGGGCTAGCAATCAGCCCCAGCATTTT
length: 16
D: TRBD1
size: -
J: TRBJ1-5
V: TRBV12-5

CDR3: CASSSPLTRGVDSPLHF
DNA: TGTGCCAGTAGTTCTCCACTGACTCGTGGCGTCGATTCACCCCTCCACTTT
length: 17
D: -
size: -
J: TRBJ1-6
V: TRBV19

CDR3: CASSAYGTALNTEAFF
DNA: TGTGCCAGCAGCGCATACGGGACAGCGCTTAACACTGAAGCTTTCTTT
length: 16
D: TRBD1
size: -
J: TRBJ1-1
V: TRBV9

CDR3: CASSERTGSSGELFF
DNA: TGTGCCAGCAGCGAAAGGACAGGGTCGTCCGGGGAGCTGTTTTTT
length: 15
D: TRBD1
size: -
J: TRBJ2-2
V: TRBV9

CDR3: CASSVLGTSGSDTQYF
DNA: TGTGCCAGCAGTGTCCTCGGGACTAGCGGGAGTGATACGCAGTATTTT
length: 16
D: TRBD2
size: -
J: TRBJ2-3
V: TRBV6-1

CDR3: CASSSGTGRFSGNTIYF
DNA: TGTGCCAGCAGCAGTGGGACAGGGAGATTCTCTGGAAACACCATATATTTT
length: 17
D: TRBD1
size: -
J: TRBJ1-3
V: TRBV2

CDR3: CASSQESTLAGGLGEQFF
DNA: TGCGCCAGCAGCCAAGAATCCACCCTAGCGGGAGGTCTTGGTGAGCAGTTCTTC
length: 18
D: TRBD2
size: -
J: TRBJ2-1
V: TRBV4-1

CDR3: CASGLAGVNTDTQYF
DNA: TGTGCCAGCGGGCTCGCGGGAGTAAACACAGATACGCAGTATTTT
length: 15
D: TRBD2
size: -
J: TRBJ2-3
V: TRBV5-6

CDR3: CASNGREYYEQYF
DNA: TGTGCCAGCAACGGGCGGGAGTATTACGAGCAGTACTTC
length: 13
D: TRBD2
size: -
J: TRBJ2-7
V: TRBV6-1

CDR3: CASSLAGETQYF
DNA: TGCGCCAGCAGCTTGGCAGGGGAAACCCAGTACTTC
length: 12
D: -
size: -
J: TRBJ2-5
V: TRBV5-1

CDR3: CASSVQDKPGNTIYF
DNA: TGTGCCAGCAGCGTGCAGGACAAGCCTGGAAACACCATATATTTT
length: 15
D: -
size: -
J: TRBJ1-3
V: TRBV9

CDR3: CASSMTVNTEAFF
DNA: TGTGCCAGTAGTATGACTGTGAACACTGAAGCTTTCTTT
length: 13
D: -
size: -
J: TRBJ1-1
V: TRBV19

CDR3: CASSARGSTDTQYF
DNA: TGTGCCAGCAGTGCACGCGGGAGCACAGATACGCAGTATTTT
length: 14
D: -
size: -
J: TRBJ2-3
V: TRBV6-1

CDR3: CASSWEGISGNTIYF
DNA: TGTGCCAGCAGCTGGGAGGGAATCTCTGGAAACACCATATATTTT
length: 15
D: -
size: -
J: TRBJ1-3
V: TRBV7-9

CDR3: CASSLEGLNTEAFF
DNA: TGTGCCAGCAGCTTAGAGGGGCTGAACACTGAAGCTTTCTTT
length: 14
D: -
size: -
J: TRBJ1-1
V: TRBV11-2

CDR3: CASSLSRNTIYF
DNA: TGTGCCAGCAGCTTGTCTAGAAACACCATATATTTT
length: 12
D: -
size: few
J: TRBJ1-3
V: TRBV5-8

CDR3: CASTQGGNTIYF
DNA: TGTGCCAGCACTCAGGGGGGAAACACCATATATTTT
length: 12
D: -
size: -
J: TRBJ1-3
V: TRBV2

CDR3: CASSSTQADYEQYF
DNA: TGTGCCAGCAGTTCCACACAGGCCGACTACGAGCAGTACTTC
length: 14
D: -
size: -
J: TRBJ2-7
V: TRBV27

CDR3: CASRTGLYTEAFF
DNA: TGTGCCAGCAGGACAGGTCTCTACACTGAAGCTTTCTTT
length: 13
D: -
size: -
J: TRBJ1-1
V: TRBV28

CDR3: CASSSVTQGPGGPYEQYF
DNA: TGTGCCAGCAGTTCCGTCACTCAGGGCCCGGGAGGGCCCTACGAGCAGTACTTC
length: 18
D: TRBD2
size: -
J: TRBJ2-7
V: TRBV27

CDR3: CASSPGRSYNEQFF
DNA: TGTGCCAGCAGCCCCGGGAGATCATACAATGAGCAGTTCTTC
length: 14
D: -
size: -
J: TRBJ2-1
V: TRBV2

CDR3: CASSLETSRAAKNIQYF
DNA: TGCGCCAGCAGCTTGGAGACCTCGAGGGCGGCCAAAAACATTCAGTACTTC
length: 17
D: -
size: -
J: TRBJ2-4
V: TRBV5-1

CDR3: CASSSPIPTTASTDTQYF
DNA: TGTGCCAGCAGCTCCCCCATTCCCACGACAGCCAGCACAGATACGCAGTATTTT
length: 18
D: -
size: -
J: TRBJ2-3
V: TRBV7-9

CDR3: CASSEGRRWTSGRAGEQYF
DNA: TGTGCCAGCAGTGAAGGACGTCGGTGGACTAGCGGGAGGGCGGGCGAGCAGTACTTC
length: 19
D: TRBD2
size: -
J: TRBJ2-7
V: TRBV6-1

CDR3: CASSLGQNREKLFF
DNA: TGCGCCAGCAGCTTAGGACAGAACAGGGAAAAACTGTTTTTT
length: 14
D: -
size: few
J: TRBJ1-4
V: TRBV5-1

CDR3: CASSTSGTGNYGYTF
DNA: TGTGCCAGTAGCACTTCCGGGACAGGGAATTACGGCTACACCTTC
length: 15
D: TRBD1
size: -
J: TRBJ1-2
V: TRBV19

CDR3: CASSPPSGGASEAFF
DNA: TGTGCCAGCTCACCACCGTCAGGGGGCGCCAGTGAAGCTTTCTTT
length: 15
D: TRBD1
size: -
J: TRBJ1-1
V: TRBV18

CDR3: CASSLTGAETQYF
DNA: TGTGCCAGCAGCTTAACGGGAGCGGAGACCCAGTACTTC
length: 13
D: -
size: -
J: TRBJ2-5
V: TRBV7-9

CDR3: CASSPGQPHYEQYF
DNA: TGCGCCAGCAGCCCCGGACAGCCTCACTACGAGCAGTACTTC
length: 14
D: -
size: -
J: TRBJ2-7
V: TRBV5-1

CDR3: CASSLEGYSNQPQHF
DNA: TGTGCCAGCAGCTTAGAGGGGTATAGCAATCAGCCCCAGCATTTT
length: 15
D: -
size: -
J: TRBJ1-5
V: TRBV7-2

CDR3: CASTRQSYEQYF
DNA: TGTGCCAGCACTCGACAGTCCTACGAGCAGTACTTC
length: 12
D: -
size: -
J: TRBJ2-7
V: TRBV7-9

CDR3: CASSASLADASYEQYF
DNA: TGTGCCAGCAGTGCCTCCCTAGCGGACGCCTCCTACGAGCAGTACTTC
length: 16
D: TRBD2
size: -
J: TRBJ2-7
V: TRBV28

CDR3: CASNQYNEQFF
DNA: TGTGCCAGCAATCAGTACAATGAGCAGTTCTTC
length: 11
D: -
size: -
J: TRBJ2-1
V: TRBV6-1

CDR3: CASSTGQGVYEQYF
DNA: TGTGCCAGTAGTACGGGACAGGGAGTATACGAGCAGTACTTC
length: 14
D: TRBD1
size: -
J: TRBJ2-7
V: TRBV19

CDR3: CASSIQARQGMKETQYF
DNA: TGTGCCAGCAGCATCCAGGCTCGACAGGGTATGAAAGAGACCCAGTACTTC
length: 17
D: TRBD1
size: -
J: TRBJ2-5
V: TRBV7-9

CDR3: CASGLDRGKSNQPQHF
DNA: TGTGCTAGTGGCCTCGACAGGGGTAAAAGCAATCAGCCCCAGCATTTT
length: 16
D: TRBD1
size: -
J: TRBJ1-5
V: TRBV12-5

CDR3: CASSLAGGRALEKTQYF
DNA: TGTGCCAGCAGTTTAGCCGGCGGGAGGGCCTTGGAGAAGACCCAGTACTTC
length: 17
D: TRBD2
size: -
J: TRBJ2-5
V: TRBV28

CDR3: CASSRTGANQPQHF
DNA: TGTGCCAGTAGTAGGACAGGGGCGAATCAGCCCCAGCATTTT
length: 14
D: TRBD1
size: -
J: TRBJ1-5
V: TRBV19

CDR3: CASGPSGRVGYTF
DNA: TGTGCTAGTGGTCCCAGTGGCCGGGTAGGCTACACCTTC
length: 13
D: -
size: -
J: TRBJ1-2
V: TRBV12-5

CDR3: CASSPSGGDYGYTF
DNA: TGTGCCAGCTCACCAAGTGGAGGTGACTATGGCTACACCTTC
length: 14
D: -
size: -
J: TRBJ1-2
V: TRBV18

CDR3: CATNRRTSGRDTQYF
DNA: TGTGCCACCAACAGACGGACTAGCGGGAGAGATACGCAGTATTTT
length: 15
D: TRBD2
size: -
J: TRBJ2-3
V: TRBV15

CDR3: CASRSDRGRPYGYTF
DNA: TGTGCCAGCAGGTCGGACAGGGGACGCCCTTATGGCTACACCTTC
length: 15
D: TRBD1
size: -
J: TRBJ1-2
V: TRBV28

CDR3: CASLQAYEQYF
DNA: TGTGCCAGCCTGCAAGCCTACGAGCAGTACTTC
length: 11
D: -
size: -
J: TRBJ2-7
V: TRBV2

CDR3: CASTRDRSQGGYTF
DNA: TGTGCCAGCACCCGGGACAGGTCGCAGGGCGGCTACACCTTC
length: 14
D: TRBD1
size: -
J: TRBJ1-2
V: TRBV2

CDR3: CASSWSSGVSFEQYF
DNA: TGTGCCAGTAGTTGGTCTAGCGGAGTATCGTTCGAGCAGTACTTC
length: 15
D: TRBD2
size: -
J: TRBJ2-7
V: TRBV19

CDR3: CAISESFGNQPQHF
DNA: TGTGCCATCAGTGAGTCGTTCGGGAATCAGCCCCAGCATTTT
length: 14
D: -
size: -
J: TRBJ1-5
V: TRBV10-3

CDR3: CAITPGQGDTEAFF
DNA: TGTGCCATCACCCCCGGACAGGGGGACACTGAAGCTTTCTTT
length: 14
D: TRBD1
size: -
J: TRBJ1-1
V: TRBV10-3

CDR3: CASSLGTSGIYNEQFF
DNA: TGTGCCAGCAGCTTAGGGACTAGCGGGATATACAATGAGCAGTTCTTC
length: 16
D: TRBD2
size: once
J: TRBJ2-1
V: TRBV7-9